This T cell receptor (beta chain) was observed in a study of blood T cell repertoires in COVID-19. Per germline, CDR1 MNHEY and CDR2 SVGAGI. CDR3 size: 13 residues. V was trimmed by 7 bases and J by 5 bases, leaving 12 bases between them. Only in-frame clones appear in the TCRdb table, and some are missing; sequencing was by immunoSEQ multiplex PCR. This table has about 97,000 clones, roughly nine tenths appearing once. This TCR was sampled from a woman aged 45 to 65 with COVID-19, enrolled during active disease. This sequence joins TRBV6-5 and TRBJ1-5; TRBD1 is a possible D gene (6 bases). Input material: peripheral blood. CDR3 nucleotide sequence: TGTGCCAGCACGGGGGGGGCTGATCAGCCCCAGCATTTT. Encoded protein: CASTGGADQPQHF.